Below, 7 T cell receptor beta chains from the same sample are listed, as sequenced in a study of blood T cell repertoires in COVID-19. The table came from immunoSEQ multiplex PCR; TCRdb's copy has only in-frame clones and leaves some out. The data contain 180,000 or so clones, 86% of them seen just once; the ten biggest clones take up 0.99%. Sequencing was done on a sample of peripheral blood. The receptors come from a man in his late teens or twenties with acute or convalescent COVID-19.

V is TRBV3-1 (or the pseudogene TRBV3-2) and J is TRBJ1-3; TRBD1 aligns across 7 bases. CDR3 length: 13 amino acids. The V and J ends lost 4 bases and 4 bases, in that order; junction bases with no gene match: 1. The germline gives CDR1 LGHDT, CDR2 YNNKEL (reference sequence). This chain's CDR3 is CASSLTGGNTIYF. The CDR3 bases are TGTGCCAGCAGCCTGACAGGGGGAAACACCATATATTTT.

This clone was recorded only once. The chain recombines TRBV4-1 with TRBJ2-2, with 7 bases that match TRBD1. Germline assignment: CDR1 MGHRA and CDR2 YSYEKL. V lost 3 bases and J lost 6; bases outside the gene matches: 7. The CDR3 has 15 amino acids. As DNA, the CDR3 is TGCGCCAGCAGCCATCCGACAGGGCCGGCCGGGGAGCTGTTTTTT. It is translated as CASSHPTGPAGELFF.

The CDR3 DNA reads TGTGCCAGCAGCGCACAGGGCGGGGGGTCCTCCTACAATGAGCAGTTCTTC. It yields the protein CASSAQGGGSSYNEQFF. This chain connects TRBV3-1 (or the pseudogene TRBV3-2) to TRBJ2-1, with 8 bases lining up with TRBD2. This CDR3 contains 17 residues. Germline V lookup: CDR1 LGHDT, CDR2 YNNKEL (reference sequence). Trimming took 5 bases from V and 0 from J; bases not matched to a gene: 9.

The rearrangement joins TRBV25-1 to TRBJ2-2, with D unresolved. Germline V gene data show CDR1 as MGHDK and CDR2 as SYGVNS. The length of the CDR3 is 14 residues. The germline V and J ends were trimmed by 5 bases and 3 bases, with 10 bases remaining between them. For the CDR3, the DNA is TGTGCCAGCAGTCCCTGGTCGGACACCGGGGAGCTGTTTTTT. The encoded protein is CASSPWSDTGELFF.

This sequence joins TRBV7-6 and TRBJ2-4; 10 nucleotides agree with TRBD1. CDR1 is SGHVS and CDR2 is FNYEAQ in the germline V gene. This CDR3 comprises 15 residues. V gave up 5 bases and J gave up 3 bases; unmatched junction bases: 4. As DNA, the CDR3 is TGTGCCAGCAGCCCTCGGACAGGGGGCAAAAACATTCAGTACTTC. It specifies CASSPRTGGKNIQYF.

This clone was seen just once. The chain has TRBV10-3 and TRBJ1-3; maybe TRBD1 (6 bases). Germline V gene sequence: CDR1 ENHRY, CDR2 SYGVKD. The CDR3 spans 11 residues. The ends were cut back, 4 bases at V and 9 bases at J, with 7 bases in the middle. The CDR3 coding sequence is TGTGCCATCAGTGGCAGGGGCACCATATATTTT. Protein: CAISGRGTIYF.

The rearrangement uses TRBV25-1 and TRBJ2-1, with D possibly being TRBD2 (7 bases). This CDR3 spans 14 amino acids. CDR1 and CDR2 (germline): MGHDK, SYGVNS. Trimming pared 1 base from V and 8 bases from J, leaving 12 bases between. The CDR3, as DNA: TGTGCCAGCAGTGAATGGGGGGGGCATGATGAGCAGTTCTTC. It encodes CASSEWGGHDEQFF. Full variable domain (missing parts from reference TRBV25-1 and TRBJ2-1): EADIYQTPRYLVIGTGKKITLECSQTMGHDKMYWYQQDPGMELHLIHYSYGVNSTEKGDLSSESTVSRIRTEHFPLTLESARPSHTSQYLCASSEWGGHDEQFFGPGTRLTVL.